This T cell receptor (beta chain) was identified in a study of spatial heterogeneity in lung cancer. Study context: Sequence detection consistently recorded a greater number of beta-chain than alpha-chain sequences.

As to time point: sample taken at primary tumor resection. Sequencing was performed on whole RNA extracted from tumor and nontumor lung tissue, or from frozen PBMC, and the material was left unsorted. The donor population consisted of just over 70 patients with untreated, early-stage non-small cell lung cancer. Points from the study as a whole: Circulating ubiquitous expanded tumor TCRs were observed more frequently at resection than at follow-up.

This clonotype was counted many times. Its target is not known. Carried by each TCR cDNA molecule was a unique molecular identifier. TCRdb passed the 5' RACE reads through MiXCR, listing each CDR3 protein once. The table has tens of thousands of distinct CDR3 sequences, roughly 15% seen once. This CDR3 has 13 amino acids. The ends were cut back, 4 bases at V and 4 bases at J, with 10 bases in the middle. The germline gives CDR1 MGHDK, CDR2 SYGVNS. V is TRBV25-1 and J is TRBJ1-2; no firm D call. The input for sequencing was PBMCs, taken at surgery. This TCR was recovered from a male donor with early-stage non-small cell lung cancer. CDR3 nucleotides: TGTGCCAGCAGTGGGGCCCCCTTCTATGGCTACACCTTC. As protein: CASSGAPFYGYTF.